This T cell receptor beta chain was identified in a study of vaccination and CD4 T cells after COVID-19. Across the study: Sampling that followed vaccination took place a median around 70 days after dose two, within a range of 14 to 241. Control cultures were supplied with a CEFX pool, an HIV-1 Nef pool, or no peptide at all.

With respect to this clonotype: The antigen is unknown.

The CDR3 spans 14 residues. The ends lost 11 bases at V and 3 bases at J; junction bases unmatched: 7. The germline V gene encodes CDR1 MNHNS and CDR2 SASEGT. Indicated treatment: roughly 10-day PBMC culture with coronavirus spike peptide pools or control peptides (ViraFEST assay). The study sequenced cultured CD4+ T cell DNA using the Oncomine TCR Beta short-read assay. TCRdb re-called the PCR reads through MiXCR, storing one row per CDR3 protein. This sample carries some 18,000 distinct CDR3 sequences, roughly 29% of them seen once, and the ten largest clones take around a sixth. Sequenced input: cultured CD4+ T cells from blood. This TCR was sampled from a human donor with COVID-19. The chain employs TRBV6-1 and TRBJ2-2; 9 nucleotides line up with TRBD1. The CDR3 protein is CAFYRGQDTGELFF. The CDR3 DNA is TGTGCCTTCTACAGGGGGCAGGACACCGGGGAGCTGTTTTTT.